One sample yielded the 17 T cell receptor beta chains listed below, sequenced in a study of graft-versus-host responses after intestinal transplantation. The method was immunoSEQ multiplex PCR; TCRdb's version includes in-frame clones alone and lacks a portion of them. The table shows about 100,000 clones, with around 90% occurring only once. The sequenced sample was PBMCs, obtained 450 to 480 days after intestinal transplant. The source of these receptors is a human patient who received an intestinal transplant, so some T cells may come from the graft donor.

The chain combines TRBV11-1 with TRBJ1-1; 8 nucleotides agree with TRBD1. CDR3 length equals 15 residues. In germline, CDR1 is SGHAT, CDR2 FQDESV (reference sequence). The J segment lost 1 base and the V segment lost 0 bases, leaving 1 base of the junction unmatched. CDR3 DNA sequence: TGTGCCAGCAGCTTAGCGGGACAGGAGAACACTGAAGCTTTCTTT. Protein: CASSLAGQENTEAFF. Complete variable domain (other parts from reference TRBV11-1 and TRBJ1-1): EAEVAQSPRYKITEKSQAVAFWCDPISGHATLYWYRQILGQGPELLVQFQDESVVDDSQLPKDRFSAERLKGVDSTLKIQPAELGDSAMYLCASSLAGQENTEAFFGQGTRLTVV.

Regarding this clone: Other DNA sequences in the sample encode the same CDR3. The chain has TRBV5-1 and TRBJ1-1; 7 bases line up with TRBD1. The ends lost 0 bases at V and 3 bases at J; junction bases unmatched: 2. The CDR3 has 14 amino acids. CDR1 and CDR2 (germline): SGHRS, YFSETQ. The CDR3 loop is CASSLEQGYTEAFF. As DNA, the CDR3 is TGCGCCAGCAGCTTGGAACAGGGGTACACTGAAGCTTTCTTT.

The chain links TRBV9 to TRBJ1-4, with 9 positions matching TRBD1. CDR1 and CDR2 (germline): SGDLS, YYNGEE. J gave up 4 bases and V 1 base, and 5 bases lay outside the gene matches. CDR3 length: 16 residues. In DNA form, the CDR3 reads TGTGCCAGCAGCGTATTCCCGACAGGGGGTAATGAAAAACTGTTTTTT. Translating it yields CASSVFPTGGNEKLFF.

This clone has only one observation. The CDR3, as DNA: TGTGCCACCACTCGCGGGGGGGCCCTGGCAGATACGCAGTATTTT. Translation: CATTRGGALADTQYF. The chain combines TRBV2 with TRBJ2-3; TRBD2 agrees at 9 bases. CDR3 size: 15 residues. CDR1 is SNHLY and CDR2 is FYNNEI in the germline V gene. V lost 10 bases and J lost 4; bases outside the gene matches: 12.

J is TRBJ1-6 and V is TRBV10-3; the match to TRBD1 covers 7 bases. The V gene's germline CDR1 is ENHRY and CDR2 SYGVKD. The CDR3 extends over 15 amino acids. The trim removed 8 bases at V and 6 bases at J, leaving 10 bases unmatched. The CDR3 sequence: CAIALGGPTNSPLHF. CDR3 DNA: TGTGCCATCGCCTTAGGGGGCCCCACTAATTCACCCCTCCACTTT.

V gene TRBV6-5 combines with J gene TRBJ1-2; possible D gene TRBD1, 6 bases. Trimming cost V 0 bases and J 2 bases, with 7 bases left between them. Germline V CDR1 and CDR2: MNHEY, SVGAGI. The CDR3 has 14 amino acids. For the CDR3, the DNA is TGTGCCAGCAGTTACTCGGACAGCAACTATGGCTACACCTTC. Its translation is CASSYSDSNYGYTF.

The gene calls are TRBV6-5 and TRBJ1-1, with D unresolved. The germline CDR1 and CDR2 sequences are MNHEY and SVGAGI. V lost 5 bases to trimming and J lost 6 bases, with 16 bases between them. The CDR3 contains 14 residues. The CDR3 protein is CASSRPGLTAEAFF. The CDR3 DNA sequence: TGTGCCAGCAGTAGGCCAGGCCTCACGGCTGAAGCTTTCTTT.

The chain links TRBV11-2 to TRBJ1-6; 7 bases match TRBD1. Trimming at V came to 5 bases and at J to 6 bases, leaving 7 bases not matched to a gene. The CDR3 has 15 amino acids. CDR1 is SGHAT and CDR2 is FQNNGV in the germline V gene. The CDR3 here is CASSLYRGPNSPLHF. CDR3 nucleotides: TGTGCCAGCAGCCTCTACAGGGGCCCTAATTCACCCCTCCACTTT.

The chain employs TRBV11-2 and TRBJ2-2; no definite D call. V lost 5 bases to trimming and J lost 2 bases, with 9 bases between them. Germline CDR1 and CDR2: SGHAT and FQNNGV. CDR3 length equals 14 residues. CDR3 coding DNA: TGTGCCAGCAGCAAGACGGGTAACACCGGGGAGCTGTTTTTT. Translation gives CASSKTGNTGELFF.

V and J are TRBV2 and TRBJ1-2; D unclear. The germline V and J ends were trimmed by 6 bases and 5 bases, with 13 bases remaining between them. Germline assignment: CDR1 SNHLY and CDR2 FYNNEI. CDR3 length: 13 residues. The CDR3 DNA sequence: TGTGCCAGCAGGAGGGATAGGGTATATGGCTACACCTTC. Its translation: CASRRDRVYGYTF.

The sample holds one count of this clone. The chain is built from TRBV11-3 and TRBJ1-2, with D hard to call. Germline CDR1 reads SGHNT; CDR2 reads YENEEA. This CDR3 spans 16 amino acids. V lost 1 base to trimming and J lost 7 bases, with 19 bases between them. The CDR3: CASSLGAEPEAAGYTF. DNA of the CDR3: TGTGCCAGCAGCTTAGGGGCAGAACCCGAAGCAGCTGGCTACACCTTC.

The chain joins TRBV5-6 to TRBJ2-2; 9 nucleotides match TRBD1. This CDR3 contains 14 residues. Looked up from germline, CDR1 is SGHDT and CDR2 is YYEEEE. The ends lost 0 bases at V and 6 bases at J; junction bases unmatched: 0. The CDR3 loop reads CASSLGTGAGELFF. Written as DNA, the CDR3 is TGTGCCAGCAGCTTGGGGACAGGGGCCGGGGAGCTGTTTTTT.

The CDR3 coding sequence is TGTGCCAGCTCACCAGGACCAGCAGATACGCAGTATTTT. Amino acids: CASSPGPADTQYF. V and J are TRBV18 and TRBJ2-3; no clear D gene. The germline V gene has CDR1 KGHSH and CDR2 LQKENI. The length of the CDR3 is 13 residues. V was trimmed by 2 bases and J by 4 bases, leaving 7 bases between them.

The chain recombines TRBV6-1 with TRBJ2-7; D unresolved. V dropped 8 bases and J dropped 5 bases, with 16 bases sitting between them. CDR1 is MNHNS, CDR2 SASEGT, per germline. This CDR3 contains 13 residues. CDR3 protein: CASGPRGVDEQYF. CDR3 nucleotides: TGTGCCAGCGGGCCTCGAGGAGTGGACGAGCAGTACTTC.

This chain uses TRBV5-6 with TRBJ1-1, with D unresolved. The germline V gene has CDR1 SGHDT and CDR2 YYEEEE. The CDR3 loop spans 12 amino acids. Trimming shortened V by 0 bases and J by 9 bases, and 9 bases separated the two germline ends. The CDR3 sequence is CASSLVGQKAFF. CDR3 bases: TGTGCCAGCAGCTTGGTCGGGCAGAAAGCTTTCTTT.

This chain uses TRBV10-3 with TRBJ2-7; D possibly corresponds to TRBD2 (5 bases). This CDR3 contains 14 residues. V was trimmed by 6 bases and J by 3 bases, leaving 15 bases between them. Germline CDR1 reads ENHRY; CDR2 reads SYGVKD. In nucleotides, the CDR3 is TGTGCCATCAGGCCCCGGGATTCACTCTACGAGCAGTACTTC. Translation: CAIRPRDSLYEQYF.

This chain joins TRBV7-2 and TRBJ1-5; 8 positions agree with TRBD1. The V and J ends lost 2 bases and 6 bases, in that order; junction bases with no gene match: 6. Looked up from germline, CDR1 is SGHTA and CDR2 is FQGNSA. The CDR3 totals 15 residues. The CDR3 protein is CASSLNQGATQPQHF. The CDR3 nucleotides read TGTGCCAGCAGCTTAAACCAGGGGGCTACTCAGCCCCAGCATTTT.